A selection of T cell receptor beta chains follows, all from one sample in a study of blood T cells in healthy people across ages. Each CDR3 protein gets one entry after TCRdb re-called the 5' RACE reads with MiXCR. The repertoire holds roughly 1,300,000 distinct CDR3 sequences, approximately 59% seen once, with 6.5% to 8.5% in the top ten. Sequencing used blood. The receptor set was obtained from a man aged 18 to 29 in good health. Both conserved end residues are part of each CDR3. Each record gives: J gene, V gene, D gene, clone size, CDR3 protein, CDR3 DNA. A D gene is named only where the DNA matches it firmly. Size is stated for part of the rows, as once, few or many counts, or as a class when the clone is expanded.

TRBJ2-1	TRBV10-3	TRBD2	.	CAISSSGRADNEQFF	TGTGCCATCAGTTCTAGCGGGAGGGCCGACAATGAGCAGTTCTTC
TRBJ1-5	TRBV6-2/TRBV6-3	TRBD1	few	CASSLTGYNQPQHF	TGTGCCAGCAGTCTGACAGGGTACAATCAGCCCCAGCATTTT
TRBJ2-1	TRBV4-1	.	.	CASSQGGGTVNEQFF	TGCGCCAGCAGCCAAGGGGGCGGGACAGTGAATGAGCAGTTCTTC
TRBJ2-2	TRBV5-1	.	few	CASSYDVSSTGELFF	TGCGCCAGCAGCTACGACGTTTCTAGTACCGGGGAGCTGTTTTTT
TRBJ2-3	TRBV4-1	TRBD2	.	CASRDILAGGTKGTDTQYF	TGCGCCAGCAGGGATATACTAGCGGGAGGGACTAAGGGCACAGATACGCAGTATTTT
TRBJ2-7	TRBV2	.	few	CASKGSYEQYF	TGTGCCAGCAAGGGTTCCTACGAGCAGTACTTC
TRBJ2-1	TRBV27	.	few	CASSLGGWSYNEQFF	TGTGCCAGCAGTCTGGGGGGCTGGTCCTACAATGAGCAGTTCTTC
TRBJ2-1	TRBV7-9	.	.	CASSYSAGQSSYNEQFF	TGTGCCAGCAGCTACTCCGCGGGACAAAGCTCCTACAATGAGCAGTTCTTC
TRBJ2-6	TRBV20-1	TRBD1	.	CSASTEDRAGANVLTF	TGCAGTGCTTCGACGGAGGACAGGGCCGGGGCCAACGTCCTGACTTTC
TRBJ2-3	TRBV25-1	TRBD1	few	CASSPGQYTDTQYF	TGTGCCAGCAGTCCGGGACAGTACACAGATACGCAGTATTTT
TRBJ2-7	TRBV4-1	.	few	CASSQDSAASYEQYF	TGCGCCAGCAGCCAAGATTCTGCAGCCTCCTACGAGCAGTACTTC